The clone carrying this T cell receptor beta chain was seen at least ten times. Its target is not known. Axillary draining lymph nodes of breast cancer patients supplied the node samples. TCRdb re-analysed the multiplex PCR reads in MiXCR, keeping a single row per CDR3 protein. Seen here are 85,000 to 130,000 distinct CDR3 sequences, 30% observed once, and the top ten hold less than 6%. This sample stems from a study of breast tumors, draining lymph nodes, adjacent tissues. Study outcomes and limitations: Tumor TCR diversity was below lymph nodes but above nontumor tissue. Tumor and nontumor repertoires were significantly more similar in luminal-like than in basal-like breast cancer.

The germline CDR1 and CDR2 sequences are LGHNA and YSLEER. This CDR3 has 16 amino acids. The V and J ends lost 0 bases and 4 bases, in that order; junction bases with no gene match: 6. Sample: axillary lymph node tissue. The V and J genes are TRBV4-3 and TRBJ2-1; 7 positions match TRBD2. This clonotype was sampled from a female donor with breast cancer. Some clones in this sample may be carry-over from other donors' samples. Written as DNA, the CDR3 is TGCGCCAGCAGCCAAGATTCACGGGGGGTTTACAATGAGCAGTTCTTC. Its protein product is CASSQDSRGVYNEQFF.